The source of this T cell receptor beta chain is a study of T cell responses to AZD1222 COVID-19 vaccine. Regarding the study as a whole: Spike-specific TCR depth and breadth grew after two AZD1222 doses. Clonal diversity was possibly underestimated; the donors were predominantly white British and more often female. Seropositive at baseline were only six or seven AZD1222 recipients.

The CDR3 length is 13 residues. The V gene's germline CDR1 is LNHDA and CDR2 SQIVND (reference sequence). The V gene lost 4 bases and the J gene lost 15 bases, with 19 bases spanning the gap. Using immunoSEQ multiplex PCR, the repertoire was profiled, and TCRdb retains in-frame clones only, with some absent. The sample has 150,000 to 190,000 clones, 90% seen once. In regard to this clone: Its matching antigen is unknown.

The gene calls are TRBV19 and TRBJ1-5, with D tentatively TRBD1 (6 bases). The sequence was obtained from an adult who received the AZD1222 COVID-19 vaccine. The sequences come from peripheral blood, collected 28 days after the second AZD1222 dose. The CDR3 bases are TGTGCCAGTAGTACGGGGACAACCAGGTCCCGGCATTTT. Its protein is CASSTGTTRSRHF. Using reference TRBV19 and TRBJ1-5 for the parts outside the CDR3, the full variable domain is DGGITQSPKYLFRKEGQNVTLSCEQNLNHDAMYWYRQDPGQGLRLIYYSQIVNDFQKGDIAEGYSVSREKKESFPLTVTSAQKNPTAFYLCASSTGTTRSRHFGDGTRLSIL.